This is a list of T cell receptor beta chains from one sample in a study of T cells in Graves' hyperthyroidism and ophthalmopathy. MiXCR, run by TCRdb on the multiplex PCR reads, gives a single entry per CDR3 protein. The sample records approximately 590,000 distinct CDR3 sequences, 35% to 55% being singletons. Sequencing was done on a sample of peripheral blood or thyroid tissue (not recorded which). These receptors were taken from a woman between 18 and 30 years old with Graves' hyperthyroidism. Each CDR3 is given with its conserved first and last residue. The order of the fields is CDR3 length, V gene, J gene, clone size, D gene, CDR3 protein, CDR3 DNA. A D gene is named only where the DNA matches it firmly. Size is omitted from some rows. Given values are once, few, many or a class for expanded clones.

len: 14; v_gene: TRBV19; j_gene: TRBJ2-7; abundance: -; d_gene: -; CDR3aa: CASSMDDRAYEQYF; CDR3nt: TGTGCCAGTAGTATGGACGATCGTGCCTACGAGCAGTACTTC
len: 14; v_gene: TRBV2; j_gene: TRBJ1-1; abundance: few; d_gene: -; CDR3aa: CASSHLTVNTEAFF; CDR3nt: TGTGCCAGCAGTCACCTGACAGTGAACACTGAAGCTTTCTTT
len: 14; v_gene: TRBV2; j_gene: TRBJ1-1; abundance: many; d_gene: -; CDR3aa: CASSENSLNTEAFF; CDR3nt: TGTGCCAGCAGTGAAAACAGCTTGAACACTGAAGCTTTCTTT
len: 18; v_gene: TRBV19; j_gene: TRBJ1-1; abundance: -; d_gene: -; CDR3aa: CAGSIVAVAGRGKTEAFF; CDR3nt: TGTGCCGGTAGTATAGTTGCTGTCGCTGGACGTGGAAAGACTGAAGCTTTCTTT
len: 16; v_gene: TRBV25-1; j_gene: TRBJ1-1; abundance: -; d_gene: -; CDR3aa: CASSLTDRYLNTEAFF; CDR3nt: TGTGCCAGCAGTTTAACGGACAGATACCTGAACACTGAAGCTTTCTTT
len: 18; v_gene: TRBV7-6; j_gene: TRBJ2-5; abundance: -; d_gene: -; CDR3aa: CASSHQAWGARDQETQYF; CDR3nt: TGTGCCAGCAGCCACCAAGCGTGGGGGGCGAGGGACCAAGAGACCCAGTACTTC
len: 11; v_gene: TRBV7-9; j_gene: TRBJ2-7; abundance: many; d_gene: -; CDR3aa: CASSGVDEQYF; CDR3nt: TGTGCCAGCAGCGGTGTGGACGAGCAGTACTTC
len: 13; v_gene: TRBV29-1; j_gene: TRBJ1-5; abundance: many; d_gene: TRBD1; CDR3aa: CSVRTGSNQPQHF; CDR3nt: TGCAGCGTGAGGACAGGGAGCAATCAGCCCCAGCATTTT
len: 16; v_gene: TRBV2; j_gene: TRBJ2-5; abundance: many; d_gene: TRBD2; CDR3aa: CASSGTSGLGQETQYF; CDR3nt: TGTGCCAGCAGTGGGACTAGCGGGCTGGGCCAAGAGACCCAGTACTTC
len: 12; v_gene: TRBV25-1; j_gene: TRBJ2-7; abundance: -; d_gene: TRBD1; CDR3aa: CSATGQVHEQYF; CDR3nt: TGCAGTGCTACGGGACAGGTCCACGAGCAGTACTTC
len: 15; v_gene: TRBV11-3; j_gene: TRBJ2-5; abundance: -; d_gene: -; CDR3aa: CASSESGTEQETQYF; CDR3nt: TGTGCCAGCAGCGAATCCGGGACTGAGCAAGAGACCCAGTACTTC
len: 14; v_gene: TRBV20-1; j_gene: TRBJ2-7; abundance: few; d_gene: TRBD2; CDR3aa: CSALGTSGTYEQYF; CDR3nt: TGCAGTGCCCTCGGGACTAGCGGGACCTACGAGCAGTACTTC
len: 13; v_gene: TRBV24-1; j_gene: TRBJ2-6; abundance: -; d_gene: TRBD1; CDR3aa: CATSGDRAGTEAF; CDR3nt: TGTGCCACCAGTGGAGACAGGGCGGGCACTGAAGCTTTC
len: 15; v_gene: TRBV7-2; j_gene: TRBJ2-5; abundance: -; d_gene: TRBD2; CDR3aa: CASSFSGRAAETQYF; CDR3nt: TGTGCCAGCAGCTTTAGCGGGAGGGCCGCAGAGACCCAGTACTTC
len: 14; v_gene: TRBV7-9; j_gene: TRBJ2-7; abundance: -; d_gene: -; CDR3aa: CASSLIGDGYEQYF; CDR3nt: TGTGCCAGCAGCTTAATAGGGGATGGTTACGAGCAGTACTTC
len: 14; v_gene: TRBV5-1; j_gene: TRBJ2-5; abundance: -; d_gene: -; CDR3aa: CASSDTRQSETQYF; CDR3nt: TGCGCCAGCAGCGACACCCGGCAGTCGGAGACCCAGTACTTC
len: 12; v_gene: TRBV7-8; j_gene: TRBJ1-1; abundance: few; d_gene: -; CDR3aa: CASSYGGSEAFF; CDR3nt: TGTGCCAGCAGCTACGGGGGTTCTGAAGCTTTCTTT
len: 16; v_gene: TRBV9; j_gene: TRBJ2-5; abundance: few; d_gene: -; CDR3aa: CASSVGWTSAQETQYF; CDR3nt: TGTGCCAGCAGCGTAGGATGGACTTCGGCCCAAGAGACCCAGTACTTC
len: 15; v_gene: TRBV7-3; j_gene: TRBJ1-2; abundance: few; d_gene: -; CDR3aa: CASRRGAAEDYGYTF; CDR3nt: TGTGCCAGCCGACGGGGGGCTGCCGAAGATTATGGCTACACCTTC
len: 17; v_gene: TRBV6-6; j_gene: TRBJ2-6; abundance: -; d_gene: TRBD1; CDR3aa: CASSFGTVVGGANVLTF; CDR3nt: TGTGCCAGCAGTTTTGGGACAGTCGTTGGTGGGGCCAACGTCCTGACTTTC
len: 15; v_gene: TRBV7-2; j_gene: TRBJ1-5; abundance: -; d_gene: -; CDR3aa: CASSLRREGNQPQHF; CDR3nt: TGTGCCAGCAGCTTACGGCGGGAGGGCAATCAGCCCCAGCATTTT
len: 10; v_gene: TRBV2; j_gene: TRBJ1-1; abundance: many; d_gene: -; CDR3aa: CASRWGEAFF; CDR3nt: TGTGCCAGCAGGTGGGGTGAAGCTTTCTTT
len: 22; v_gene: TRBV7-6; j_gene: TRBJ2-5; abundance: -; d_gene: -; CDR3aa: CASSLGLRKPDRRGMGQETQYF; CDR3nt: TGTGCCAGCAGCTTAGGACTTCGGAAGCCAGACAGGAGGGGAATGGGCCAAGAGACCCAGTACTTC
len: 16; v_gene: TRBV2; j_gene: TRBJ2-7; abundance: few; d_gene: -; CDR3aa: CASNARRTTDAYEQYF; CDR3nt: TGTGCCAGCAACGCAAGACGTACCACGGATGCCTACGAGCAGTACTTC
len: 11; v_gene: TRBV12-3/TRBV12-4; j_gene: TRBJ1-1; abundance: few; d_gene: -; CDR3aa: CASRQRTEAFF; CDR3nt: TGTGCCAGCAGACAGAGGACTGAAGCTTTCTTT
len: 13; v_gene: TRBV7-2; j_gene: TRBJ2-7; abundance: -; d_gene: -; CDR3aa: CASSPGQHYEQYF; CDR3nt: TGTGCCAGCAGCCCGGGACAACACTACGAGCAGTACTTC
len: 16; v_gene: TRBV7-2; j_gene: TRBJ2-7; abundance: few; d_gene: TRBD1; CDR3aa: CASSEAADRYAYEQYF; CDR3nt: TGTGCCAGCAGTGAAGCAGCGGACAGGTATGCCTACGAGCAGTACTTC
len: 13; v_gene: TRBV24-1; j_gene: TRBJ1-2; abundance: -; d_gene: -; CDR3aa: CATSDRRVGGYTF; CDR3nt: TGTGCCACCAGTGATCGTAGGGTTGGGGGCTACACCTTC
len: 14; v_gene: TRBV2; j_gene: TRBJ1-2; abundance: -; d_gene: -; CDR3aa: CASNPGRAYYGYTF; CDR3nt: TGTGCCAGCAACCCGGGCAGGGCGTACTATGGCTACACCTTC
len: 14; v_gene: TRBV7-8; j_gene: TRBJ1-5; abundance: few; d_gene: -; CDR3aa: CASSSTGTNQPQHF; CDR3nt: TGTGCCAGCAGCTCCACCGGGACTAATCAGCCCCAGCATTTT
len: 15; v_gene: TRBV20-1; j_gene: TRBJ1-2; abundance: -; d_gene: -; CDR3aa: CSARVYPQGNYGHTF; CDR3nt: TGCAGTGCTAGAGTCTACCCCCAGGGCAACTATGGCCACACCTTC
len: 14; v_gene: TRBV29-1; j_gene: TRBJ2-7; abundance: few; d_gene: -; CDR3aa: CSVEKSGSSYEQYF; CDR3nt: TGCAGCGTTGAAAAGAGCGGAAGCTCCTACGAGCAGTACTTC
len: 14; v_gene: TRBV7-3; j_gene: TRBJ1-1; abundance: few; d_gene: -; CDR3aa: CASSQLTGFDVAFF; CDR3nt: TGTGCCAGCAGCCAACTGACAGGCTTTGACGTAGCTTTCTTT
len: 15; v_gene: TRBV5-1; j_gene: TRBJ1-4; abundance: few; d_gene: -; CDR3aa: CASSLGGLTNEKLFF; CDR3nt: TGCGCCAGCAGCTTGGGCGGGCTTACTAATGAAAAACTGTTTTTT
len: 14; v_gene: TRBV15; j_gene: TRBJ1-3; abundance: -; d_gene: -; CDR3aa: CATSRLGTGNTIYF; CDR3nt: TGTGCCACCAGCAGGCTGGGGACTGGAAACACCATATATTTT
len: 20; v_gene: TRBV15; j_gene: TRBJ1-6; abundance: many; d_gene: -; CDR3aa: CATITSPGAFRMAPFSPLHF; CDR3nt: TGTGCCACAATCACGAGCCCGGGGGCATTTCGAATGGCCCCATTTTCACCCCTCCACTTT
len: 12; v_gene: TRBV19; j_gene: TRBJ2-7; abundance: few; d_gene: -; CDR3aa: CATGRQTYEQYF; CDR3nt: TGTGCCACCGGTCGACAGACCTACGAGCAGTACTTC
len: 16; v_gene: TRBV7-9; j_gene: TRBJ1-3; abundance: few; d_gene: -; CDR3aa: CASSSWDNPDGNTIYF; CDR3nt: TGTGCCAGCAGCTCCTGGGACAATCCGGATGGAAACACCATATATTTT
len: 14; v_gene: TRBV7-3; j_gene: TRBJ2-2; abundance: -; d_gene: -; CDR3aa: CASSSETNPGELFF; CDR3nt: TGTGCCAGCAGCTCCGAAACAAATCCCGGGGAGCTGTTTTTT
len: 19; v_gene: TRBV2; j_gene: TRBJ2-6; abundance: -; d_gene: -; CDR3aa: CASSERTAFLGAGANVLTF; CDR3nt: TGTGCCAGCAGTGAAAGGACAGCGTTTCTAGGGGCTGGGGCCAACGTCCTGACTTTC
len: 16; v_gene: TRBV24-1; j_gene: TRBJ2-5; abundance: -; d_gene: TRBD1; CDR3aa: CATSDAGQGAGETQYF; CDR3nt: TGTGCCACCAGTGACGCGGGACAGGGGGCAGGGGAGACCCAGTACTTC
len: 14; v_gene: TRBV2; j_gene: TRBJ1-5; abundance: -; d_gene: -; CDR3aa: CASSVGQRNQPQHF; CDR3nt: TGTGCCAGCAGCGTTGGACAGAGGAATCAGCCCCAGCATTTT
len: 18; v_gene: TRBV24-1; j_gene: TRBJ2-5; abundance: -; d_gene: TRBD2; CDR3aa: CATSDSQGTSGSWETQYF; CDR3nt: TGTGCCACCAGTGATTCCCAGGGGACTAGCGGGAGTTGGGAGACCCAGTACTTC
len: 17; v_gene: TRBV7-9; j_gene: TRBJ1-5; abundance: few; d_gene: -; CDR3aa: CASSLWPGGYSNQPQHF; CDR3nt: TGTGCCAGCAGCCTCTGGCCCGGGGGATATAGCAATCAGCCCCAGCATTTT
len: 12; v_gene: TRBV29-1; j_gene: TRBJ2-7; abundance: few; d_gene: -; CDR3aa: CSVADRTYEQYF; CDR3nt: TGCAGCGTTGCCGACAGAACCTACGAGCAGTACTTC
len: 12; v_gene: TRBV24-1; j_gene: TRBJ1-2; abundance: -; d_gene: TRBD1; CDR3aa: CATSDRDSGYTF; CDR3nt: TGTGCCACCAGTGACAGGGACAGTGGCTACACCTTC
len: 15; v_gene: TRBV6-6; j_gene: TRBJ2-2; abundance: -; d_gene: -; CDR3aa: CASSYAAENTGELFF; CDR3nt: TGTGCCAGCAGTTACGCGGCAGAGAACACCGGGGAGCTGTTTTTT
len: 13; v_gene: TRBV7-6; j_gene: TRBJ2-7; abundance: -; d_gene: TRBD2; CDR3aa: CASVAGVYNEQYF; CDR3nt: TGTGCCAGCGTTGCGGGAGTCTACAACGAGCAGTACTTC
len: 14; v_gene: TRBV29-1; j_gene: TRBJ2-7; abundance: -; d_gene: TRBD2; CDR3aa: CSVDSGQGSYEQYF; CDR3nt: TGCAGCGTTGATAGCGGGCAGGGCTCCTACGAGCAGTACTTC
len: 16; v_gene: TRBV6-5; j_gene: TRBJ2-5; abundance: -; d_gene: TRBD1; CDR3aa: CASSPAGTGDQETQYF; CDR3nt: TGTGCCAGCAGTCCTGCGGGGACAGGGGATCAAGAGACCCAGTACTTC
len: 13; v_gene: TRBV5-1; j_gene: TRBJ2-7; abundance: -; d_gene: -; CDR3aa: CASSSGHLYEQYF; CDR3nt: TGCGCCAGCTCGTCCGGACACCTTTACGAGCAGTACTTC
len: 13; v_gene: TRBV7-9; j_gene: TRBJ1-5; abundance: -; d_gene: -; CDR3aa: CASSFGDLRPQHF; CDR3nt: TGTGCCAGCAGCTTTGGGGATTTACGGCCCCAGCATTTT
len: 14; v_gene: TRBV2; j_gene: TRBJ1-6; abundance: many; d_gene: TRBD1; CDR3aa: CASKRTGEISPLHF; CDR3nt: TGTGCCAGCAAGAGGACAGGGGAAATTTCACCCCTCCACTTT
len: 16; v_gene: TRBV25-1; j_gene: TRBJ1-5; abundance: -; d_gene: TRBD1; CDR3aa: CASSQVWDRVGGPQHF; CDR3nt: TGCGCCAGCAGCCAGGTGTGGGACAGGGTGGGGGGGCCCCAGCATTTT
len: 14; v_gene: TRBV6-5; j_gene: TRBJ1-1; abundance: -; d_gene: -; CDR3aa: CASSSFTGNTEAFF; CDR3nt: TGTGCCAGCAGTTCCTTCACAGGGAACACTGAAGCTTTCTTT
len: 15; v_gene: TRBV7-2; j_gene: TRBJ1-2; abundance: -; d_gene: TRBD1; CDR3aa: CASSLARGTVCGYTF; CDR3nt: TGTGCCAGCAGCTTGGCCAGGGGGACAGTATGTGGCTACACCTTC
len: 15; v_gene: TRBV5-1; j_gene: TRBJ2-7; abundance: -; d_gene: -; CDR3aa: CASSSPLGPTYEQYF; CDR3nt: TGCGCCAGCTCCTCTCCCCTTGGACCAACCTACGAGCAGTACTTC